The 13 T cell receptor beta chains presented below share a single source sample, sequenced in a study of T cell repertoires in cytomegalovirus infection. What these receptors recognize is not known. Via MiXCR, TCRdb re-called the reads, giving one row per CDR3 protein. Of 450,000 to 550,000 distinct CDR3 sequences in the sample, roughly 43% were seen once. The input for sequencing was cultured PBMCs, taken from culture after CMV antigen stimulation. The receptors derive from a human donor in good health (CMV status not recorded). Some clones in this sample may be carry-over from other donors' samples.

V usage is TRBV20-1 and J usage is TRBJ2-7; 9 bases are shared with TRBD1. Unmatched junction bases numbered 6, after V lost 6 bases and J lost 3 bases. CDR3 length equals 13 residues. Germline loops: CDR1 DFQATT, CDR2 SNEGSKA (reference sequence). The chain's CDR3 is CSAWGQGDYEQYF. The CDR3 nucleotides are TGCAGTGCCTGGGGACAGGGCGACTACGAGCAGTACTTC.

CDR3 amino acids: CASSLQTGQYF. In nucleotides, the CDR3 is TGTGCCAGCAGCCTCCAGACAGGGCAGTACTTC. The chain uses TRBV7-2 and TRBJ2-7; D perhaps matches TRBD1 (6 bases). The CDR3 has 11 residues. CDR1 is SGHTA and CDR2 is FQGNSA in the germline V gene. V dropped 5 bases and J dropped 9 bases, with 11 bases sitting between them.

The CDR3, as DNA: TGCAGTGCCGTAGCGGGGAATGGGGCAGATACGCAGTATTTT. It yields the protein CSAVAGNGADTQYF. This chain joins TRBV20-1 and TRBJ2-3; 8 bases fit TRBD2. The CDR3 covers 14 residues. Trimming cost V 6 bases and J 4 bases; bases outside gene matches: 9. From germline, CDR1 is DFQATT and CDR2 SNEGSKA (reference sequence).

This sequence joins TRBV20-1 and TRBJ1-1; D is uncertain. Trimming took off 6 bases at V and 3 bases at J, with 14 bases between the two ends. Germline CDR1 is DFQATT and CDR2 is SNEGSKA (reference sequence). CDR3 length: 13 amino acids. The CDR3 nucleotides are TGCAGTGCGGCCCCCACCATTTACACTGAAGCTTTCTTT. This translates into CSAAPTIYTEAFF.

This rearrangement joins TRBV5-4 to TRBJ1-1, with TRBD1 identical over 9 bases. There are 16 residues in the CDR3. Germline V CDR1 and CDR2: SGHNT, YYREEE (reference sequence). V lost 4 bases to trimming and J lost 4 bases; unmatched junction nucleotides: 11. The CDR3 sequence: CASSPPTGGLSTEAFF. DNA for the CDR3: TGTGCCAGCAGCCCTCCGACAGGGGGGTTGAGCACTGAAGCTTTCTTT.

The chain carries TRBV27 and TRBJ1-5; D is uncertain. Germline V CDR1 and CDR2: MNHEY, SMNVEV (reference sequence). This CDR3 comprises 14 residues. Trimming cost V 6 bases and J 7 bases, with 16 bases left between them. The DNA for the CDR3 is TGTGCCAGCAGCAGTATTGGTAGGAGGCAGCCCCAGCATTTT. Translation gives CASSSIGRRQPQHF.

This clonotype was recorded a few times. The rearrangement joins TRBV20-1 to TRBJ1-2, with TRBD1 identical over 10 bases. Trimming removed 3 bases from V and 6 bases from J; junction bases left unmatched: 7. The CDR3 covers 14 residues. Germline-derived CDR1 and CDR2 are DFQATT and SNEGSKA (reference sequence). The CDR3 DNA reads TGCAGTGCTAGGGGGACAGGGGTTTGGCATGGCTACACCTTC. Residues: CSARGTGVWHGYTF.

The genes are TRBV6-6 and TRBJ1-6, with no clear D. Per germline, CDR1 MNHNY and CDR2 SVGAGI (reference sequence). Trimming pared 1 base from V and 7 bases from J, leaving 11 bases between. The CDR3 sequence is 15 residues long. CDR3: CASSYLERSNSPLHF. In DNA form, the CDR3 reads TGTGCCAGCAGTTACTTGGAGCGAAGCAATTCACCCCTCCACTTT.

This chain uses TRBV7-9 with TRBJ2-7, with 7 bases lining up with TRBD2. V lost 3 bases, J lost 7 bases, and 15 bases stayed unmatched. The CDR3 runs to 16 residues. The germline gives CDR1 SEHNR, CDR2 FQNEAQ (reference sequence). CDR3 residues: CASSLEPGEGLGEQYF. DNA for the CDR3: TGTGCCAGCAGCTTGGAGCCGGGGGAGGGCCTGGGGGAGCAGTACTTC.

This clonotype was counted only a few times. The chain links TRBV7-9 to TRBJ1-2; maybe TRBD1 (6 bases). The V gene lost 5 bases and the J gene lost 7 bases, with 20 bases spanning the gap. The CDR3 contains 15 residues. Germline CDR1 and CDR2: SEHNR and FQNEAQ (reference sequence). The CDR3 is CASSALTTGSGGYTF. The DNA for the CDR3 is TGTGCCAGCAGCGCGCTAACTACAGGGTCGGGTGGCTACACCTTC.

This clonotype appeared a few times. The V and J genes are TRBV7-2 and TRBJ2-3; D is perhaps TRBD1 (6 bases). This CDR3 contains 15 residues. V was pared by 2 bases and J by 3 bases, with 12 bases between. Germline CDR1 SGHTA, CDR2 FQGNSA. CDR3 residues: CASSLLGGETDTQYF. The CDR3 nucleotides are TGTGCCAGCAGCTTATTAGGGGGAGAGACAGATACGCAGTATTTT.

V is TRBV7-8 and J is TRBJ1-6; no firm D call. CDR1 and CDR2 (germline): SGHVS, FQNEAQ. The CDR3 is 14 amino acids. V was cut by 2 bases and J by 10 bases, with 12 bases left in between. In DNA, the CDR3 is TGTGCCAGCAGCTTAACGGTGGGGAACTCACCCCTCCACTTT. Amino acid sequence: CASSLTVGNSPLHF.

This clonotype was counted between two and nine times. The CDR3 loop reads CASSSRTPDTQYF. The CDR3, as DNA: TGTGCCAGCAGTTCAAGGACCCCAGATACGCAGTATTTT. The chain employs TRBV12-3 or TRBV12-4 and TRBJ2-3; D is unresolved. This CDR3 region has 13 residues. The ends were cut back, 4 bases at V and 4 bases at J, with 9 bases in the middle.